One T cell receptor (beta chain) is described in this entry. Germline loops: CDR1 DFQATT, CDR2 SNEGSKA (reference sequence). The CDR3 totals 11 residues. V shed 5 bases, J shed 7 bases, and the junction held 5 bases outside the gene matches. The sample is drawn from a study of blood T cell repertoires in COVID-19. Study in general: COVID-19 samples collected from the United States, Italy and Spain covered acute and convalescent phases.

Patients at the Seattle site were enrolled during active infection and followed longitudinally. Methods used by the authors: Amplification from reference gene primers served as the basis for estimated nucleated cell counts. Sequenced by immunoSEQ multiplex PCR; TCRdb stores in-frame clones only, minus some. D and trimming come from the DNA, and the V and J calls and clone size come from that table. The sample records some 230,000 clones, 85% to 90% being singletons. The chain carries TRBV20-1 and TRBJ2-7; 7 nucleotides align to TRBD1. The sample consisted of peripheral blood. The clonotype was recovered from a woman between 50 and 59 years old with COVID-19, enrolled during active disease. The DNA for the CDR3 is TGCAGTGCTGGGGACAGCCTTGAGCAGTACTTC. It is translated as CSAGDSLEQYF.